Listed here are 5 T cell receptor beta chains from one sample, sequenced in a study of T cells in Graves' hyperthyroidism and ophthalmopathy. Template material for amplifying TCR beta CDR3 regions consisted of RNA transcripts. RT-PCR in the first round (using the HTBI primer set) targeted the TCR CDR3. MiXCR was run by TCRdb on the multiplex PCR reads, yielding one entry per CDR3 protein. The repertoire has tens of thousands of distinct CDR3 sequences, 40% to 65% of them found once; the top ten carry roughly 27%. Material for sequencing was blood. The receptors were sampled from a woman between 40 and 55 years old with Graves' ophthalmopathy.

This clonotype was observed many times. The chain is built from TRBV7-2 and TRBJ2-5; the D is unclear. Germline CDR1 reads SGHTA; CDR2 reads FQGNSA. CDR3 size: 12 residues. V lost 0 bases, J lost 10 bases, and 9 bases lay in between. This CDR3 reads CASSLADSGQYF. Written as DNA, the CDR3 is TGTGCCAGCAGCTTAGCCGATAGTGGCCAGTACTTC.

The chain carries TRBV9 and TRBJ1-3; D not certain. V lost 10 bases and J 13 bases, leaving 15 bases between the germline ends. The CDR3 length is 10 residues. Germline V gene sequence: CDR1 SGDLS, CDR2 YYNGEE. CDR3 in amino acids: CAPVRKTIYF. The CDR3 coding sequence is TGTGCCCCCGTCAGGAAAACTATATATTTT. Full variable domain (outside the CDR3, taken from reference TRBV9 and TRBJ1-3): DSGVTQTPKHLITATGQRVTLRCSPRSGDLSVYWYQQSLDQGLQFLIQYYNGEERAKGNILERFSAQQFPDLHSELNLSSLELGDSALYFCAPVRKTIYFGEGSWLTVV.

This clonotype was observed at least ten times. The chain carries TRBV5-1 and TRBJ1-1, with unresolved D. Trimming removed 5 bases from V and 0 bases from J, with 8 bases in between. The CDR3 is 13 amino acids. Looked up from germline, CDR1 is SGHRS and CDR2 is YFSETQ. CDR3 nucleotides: TGCGCCAGCAGGTGGGAGTTGAACACTGAAGCTTTCTTT. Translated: CASRWELNTEAFF. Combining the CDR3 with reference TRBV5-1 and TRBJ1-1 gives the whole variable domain KAGVTQTPRYLIKTRGQQVTLSCSPISGHRSVSWYQQTPGQGLQFLFEYFSETQRNKGNFPGRFSGRQFSNSRSEMNVSTLELGDSALYLCASRWELNTEAFFGQGTRLTVV.

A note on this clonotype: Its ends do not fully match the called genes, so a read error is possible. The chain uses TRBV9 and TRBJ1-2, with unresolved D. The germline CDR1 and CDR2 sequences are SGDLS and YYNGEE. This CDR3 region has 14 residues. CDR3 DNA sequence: TGCGCCAGCAGCCCGGTAGGGTGCGTCGATGGCTACACCTTC. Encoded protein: CASSPVGCVDGYTF.

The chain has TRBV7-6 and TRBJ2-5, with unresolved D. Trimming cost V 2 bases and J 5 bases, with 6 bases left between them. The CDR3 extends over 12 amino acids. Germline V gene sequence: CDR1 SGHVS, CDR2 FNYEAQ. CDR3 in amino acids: CASSLSGETQYF. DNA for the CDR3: TGTGCCAGCAGCTTATCCGGGGAGACCCAGTACTTC.